A single sample is the source of the 21 T cell receptor beta chains below, sequenced in a study of cytomegalovirus exposure and HLA in healthy donors. The method was immunoSEQ multiplex PCR; TCRdb's version includes in-frame clones alone and lacks a portion of them. The sample carries around 300,000 clones, nearly 90% recorded once. Source material: PBMCs. Receptor source: a man between 25 and 39 years old in good health and CMV-seronegative.

This CDR3 reads CASSSPVGTEPYEQYF. DNA for the CDR3: TGTGCCAGCAGCTCCCCTGTCGGGACAGAGCCCTACGAGCAGTACTTC. The chain links TRBV13 to TRBJ2-7, with 7 bases lining up with TRBD1. The V and J ends lost 4 bases and 2 bases, in that order; junction bases with no gene match: 11. The CDR3 spans 16 residues. In germline, CDR1 is PRHDT, CDR2 FYEKMQ (reference sequence).

This rearrangement joins TRBV5-1 to TRBJ2-2, with 15 bases lining up with TRBD2. CDR3 length equals 19 residues. Germline-derived CDR1 and CDR2 are SGHRS and YFSETQ. The ends lost 3 bases at V and 0 bases at J; junction bases unmatched: 6. The CDR3, as DNA: TGCGCCAGCAGCTCGGGACTAGCGGGGGGCATTTCGAACACCGGGGAGCTGTTTTTT. The encoded protein is CASSSGLAGGISNTGELFF.

This rearrangement joins TRBV7-2 to TRBJ2-3; 13 bases match TRBD2. The ends lost 2 bases at V and 0 bases at J; junction bases unmatched: 5. Germline loops: CDR1 SGHTA, CDR2 FQGNSA. The CDR3 totals 18 residues. The CDR3: CASSLTGLAGKSTDTQYF. DNA for the CDR3: TGTGCCAGCAGCTTAACGGGACTAGCGGGGAAAAGCACAGATACGCAGTATTTT.

The genes are TRBV5-1 and TRBJ1-5, with D perhaps TRBD1 (5 bases). This CDR3 has 15 amino acids. CDR1 and CDR2 (germline): SGHRS, YFSETQ. Between the trimmed V and J ends, which lost 4 bases and 0 bases, there was a span of 11 bases. As DNA, the CDR3 is TGCGCCAGCAGCGAAGGACATCGTAGCAATCAGCCCCAGCATTTT. Protein product: CASSEGHRSNQPQHF.

V and J are TRBV10-3 and TRBJ1-5; no clear D. The CDR3 has 14 amino acids. The V end lost 2 bases, the J end lost 3 bases, and 8 bases lay between the germline ends. Germline V gene lookup returns CDR1 ENHRY and CDR2 SYGVKD. In DNA, the CDR3 is TGTGCCATCAGTGAGGCTATACCCAATCAGCCCCAGCATTTT. This encodes CAISEAIPNQPQHF.

The chain employs TRBV6-5 and TRBJ1-6; D gene ambiguous. CDR3 length equals 16 residues. Germline CDR1 and CDR2: MNHEY and SVGAGI. V lost 4 bases and J lost 0, with 10 bases in between. CDR3 amino acids: CASSSGVSSYNSPLHF. The CDR3 DNA follows: TGTGCCAGCAGTTCGGGAGTGAGCTCCTATAATTCACCCCTCCACTTT.

The chain recombines TRBV7-9 with TRBJ2-2, with D maybe TRBD1 (5 bases). The CDR3 length is 13 residues. With 2 bases removed from V and 8 bases from J, the gap between germline ends came to 9 bases. Germline lookup yields CDR1 SEHNR and CDR2 FQNEAQ (reference sequence). The CDR3 DNA sequence: TGTGCCAGCAGCTTATACAGGTCTGGGGAGCTGTTTTTT. Translating gives CASSLYRSGELFF.

CDR3 residues: CASSESRVGNYGYTF. CDR3 DNA sequence: TGCGCCAGCAGTGAGTCCAGGGTGGGGAACTATGGCTACACCTTC. J is TRBJ1-2 and V is TRBV10-1; the D gene is possibly TRBD1 (5 bases). V was cut by 0 bases and J by 2 bases, with 10 bases left in between. The CDR3 loop spans 15 amino acids. Germline loops: CDR1 WNHNN, CDR2 SYGVQD (reference sequence).

The rearrangement uses TRBV6-5 and TRBJ2-1; D remains unclear. The germline V and J ends were trimmed by 2 bases and 5 bases, with 7 bases remaining between them. This CDR3 is 13 amino acids long. Per germline, CDR1 MNHEY and CDR2 SVGAGI. The DNA of the CDR3 is TGTGCCAGCAGTTACCGAGAGAACAATGAGCAGTTCTTC. Protein product: CASSYRENNEQFF.

This clone has only one observation. The chain is built from TRBV11-2 and TRBJ1-1; 7 positions agree with TRBD1. The ends lost 2 bases at V and 1 base at J; junction bases unmatched: 10. From germline, CDR1 is SGHAT and CDR2 FQNNGV. This CDR3 comprises 17 residues. The CDR3 nucleotides read TGTGCCAGCAGCTTAAGCGGGCGACAGGGCGGGAACACTGAAGCTTTCTTT. Protein: CASSLSGRQGGNTEAFF. Full variable domain (rest looked up from reference TRBV11-2 and TRBJ1-1): EAGVAQSPRYKIIEKRQSVAFWCNPISGHATLYWYQQILGQGPKLLIQFQNNGVVDDSQLPKDRFSAERLKGVDSTLKIQPAKLEDSAVYLCASSLSGRQGGNTEAFFGQGTRLTVV.

This clone was observed a single time. V gene TRBV10-2 combines with J gene TRBJ1-4, with 10 bases matching TRBD1. The CDR3 contains 17 residues. Trimming removed 2 bases from V and 6 bases from J; junction bases left unmatched: 9. Germline values: CDR1 WSHSY, CDR2 SAAADI. The CDR3 is CASSEGPDRGGYEKLFF. The CDR3 DNA reads as TGCGCCAGCAGTGAGGGACCGGACAGGGGGGGATATGAAAAACTGTTTTTT.

This clone was found a few times. In nucleotides, the CDR3 is TGTGCCAGTAGTCTACAGGGGCTTTCACACTATGGCTACACCTTC. Protein: CASSLQGLSHYGYTF. The chain combines TRBV19 with TRBJ1-2, with 7 bases matching TRBD1. V was pared by 5 bases and J by 3 bases, with 9 bases of the junction left unmatched. This CDR3 comprises 15 residues. Germline CDR1 LNHDA, CDR2 SQIVND (reference sequence).

The chain carries TRBV5-1 and TRBJ2-7; no clear D gene. CDR1 SGHRS and CDR2 YFSETQ come from the germline V gene. This CDR3 contains 13 residues. The ends were cut back, 1 base at V and 3 bases at J, with 8 bases in the middle. The CDR3, as DNA: TGCGCCAGCAGCTTGTACAACGACTACGAGCAGTACTTC. It encodes CASSLYNDYEQYF.

This chain links TRBV9 with TRBJ2-2, with D possibly being TRBD1 (5 bases). This CDR3 spans 14 amino acids. Trimming cost V 3 bases and J 7 bases, with 13 bases left between them. Germline lookup yields CDR1 SGDLS and CDR2 YYNGEE. The CDR3 loop is CASSEWGGSGELFF. In DNA, the CDR3 is TGTGCCAGCAGCGAGTGGGGCGGTAGCGGGGAGCTGTTTTTT.

This chain links TRBV14 with TRBJ2-5, with D tentatively TRBD1 (6 bases). Germline CDR1 is SGHDN and CDR2 is FVKESK. The V end lost 4 bases, the J end lost 6 bases, and 15 bases lay between the germline ends. CDR3 length: 14 amino acids. CDR3: CASSRDRNLKTQYF. The CDR3, as DNA: TGTGCCAGCAGCCGTGACAGGAACCTAAAGACCCAGTACTTC. Full variable domain (missing parts from reference TRBV14 and TRBJ2-5): EAGVTQFPSHSVIEKGQTVTLRCDPISGHDNLYWYRRVMGKEIKFLLHFVKESKQDESGMPNNRFLAERTGGTYSTLKVQPAELEDSGVYFCASSRDRNLKTQYFGPGTRLLVL.

This chain joins TRBV6-1 and TRBJ1-1, with D perhaps TRBD1 (5 bases). Deletions cut 1 base from V and 4 bases from J, with 7 bases between. Germline CDR1 is MNHNS and CDR2 is SASEGT. CDR3 length: 13 residues. This chain's CDR3 is CASSEGGVTEAFF. In DNA form, the CDR3 reads TGTGCCAGCAGTGAAGGGGGGGTCACTGAAGCTTTCTTT.

The chain recombines TRBV18 with TRBJ1-4; the D is unclear. Trimming stripped 3 bases from V and 2 bases from J, with 7 bases between. Looked up from germline, CDR1 is KGHSH and CDR2 is LQKENI. The CDR3 loop spans 14 amino acids. The CDR3 coding sequence is TGTGCCAGCTCACCCAGTCCTACTAATGAAAAACTGTTTTTT. It yields the protein CASSPSPTNEKLFF. Combining the CDR3 with reference TRBV18 and TRBJ1-4 gives the whole variable domain NAGVMQNPRHLVRRRGQEARLRCSPMKGHSHVYWYRQLPEEGLKFMVYLQKENIIDESGMPKERFSAEFPKEGPSILRIQQVVRGDSAAYFCASSPSPTNEKLFFGSGTQLSVL.

In its sample, this clone was seen once. V usage is TRBV6-1 and J usage is TRBJ2-1, with 15 nucleotides matching TRBD2. The CDR3 sequence is 16 residues long. With 4 bases clipped from V and 7 bases from J, the junction kept 5 bases outside the gene matches. Germline-derived CDR1 and CDR2 are MNHNS and SASEGT. The CDR3 DNA reads TGTGCCAGCAGTGCCGGACTAGCGGGGGGGCAAAATGAGCAGTTCTTC. Translating it yields CASSAGLAGGQNEQFF.

This clone was found a few times. This specimen includes other DNA sequences encoding the same CDR3. V and J are TRBV7-9 and TRBJ2-5; a weak D match, TRBD2 (5 bases). The V end lost 1 base, the J end lost 5 bases, and 8 bases lay between the germline ends. Germline loops: CDR1 SEHNR, CDR2 FQNEAQ (reference sequence). The CDR3 extends over 13 amino acids. CDR3 nucleotide sequence: TGTGCCAGCAGCTTAGGAGGGCGGGAGACCCAGTACTTC. This translates into CASSLGGRETQYF.

This rearrangement joins TRBV7-9 to TRBJ1-2; 7 nucleotides match TRBD1. The length of the CDR3 is 18 residues. Looked up from germline, CDR1 is SEHNR and CDR2 is FQNEAQ (reference sequence). V shed 5 bases, J shed 0 bases, and the junction held 15 bases outside the gene matches. The CDR3 is CASSQILLRDSANYGYTF. In nucleotides, the CDR3 is TGTGCCAGCAGCCAAATCCTCCTCCGGGACAGCGCTAACTATGGCTACACCTTC.

J is TRBJ1-2 and V is TRBV2, with a weak D call TRBD1 (6 bases). The V gene's germline CDR1 is SNHLY and CDR2 FYNNEI. The CDR3 length is 15 residues. The V end was cut by 6 bases, the J end by 4 bases, with 18 bases between. The CDR3 DNA is TGTGCCAGCAGCACGCTTCGGCGACAGGTCTATGGCTACACCTTC. Residues: CASSTLRRQVYGYTF.